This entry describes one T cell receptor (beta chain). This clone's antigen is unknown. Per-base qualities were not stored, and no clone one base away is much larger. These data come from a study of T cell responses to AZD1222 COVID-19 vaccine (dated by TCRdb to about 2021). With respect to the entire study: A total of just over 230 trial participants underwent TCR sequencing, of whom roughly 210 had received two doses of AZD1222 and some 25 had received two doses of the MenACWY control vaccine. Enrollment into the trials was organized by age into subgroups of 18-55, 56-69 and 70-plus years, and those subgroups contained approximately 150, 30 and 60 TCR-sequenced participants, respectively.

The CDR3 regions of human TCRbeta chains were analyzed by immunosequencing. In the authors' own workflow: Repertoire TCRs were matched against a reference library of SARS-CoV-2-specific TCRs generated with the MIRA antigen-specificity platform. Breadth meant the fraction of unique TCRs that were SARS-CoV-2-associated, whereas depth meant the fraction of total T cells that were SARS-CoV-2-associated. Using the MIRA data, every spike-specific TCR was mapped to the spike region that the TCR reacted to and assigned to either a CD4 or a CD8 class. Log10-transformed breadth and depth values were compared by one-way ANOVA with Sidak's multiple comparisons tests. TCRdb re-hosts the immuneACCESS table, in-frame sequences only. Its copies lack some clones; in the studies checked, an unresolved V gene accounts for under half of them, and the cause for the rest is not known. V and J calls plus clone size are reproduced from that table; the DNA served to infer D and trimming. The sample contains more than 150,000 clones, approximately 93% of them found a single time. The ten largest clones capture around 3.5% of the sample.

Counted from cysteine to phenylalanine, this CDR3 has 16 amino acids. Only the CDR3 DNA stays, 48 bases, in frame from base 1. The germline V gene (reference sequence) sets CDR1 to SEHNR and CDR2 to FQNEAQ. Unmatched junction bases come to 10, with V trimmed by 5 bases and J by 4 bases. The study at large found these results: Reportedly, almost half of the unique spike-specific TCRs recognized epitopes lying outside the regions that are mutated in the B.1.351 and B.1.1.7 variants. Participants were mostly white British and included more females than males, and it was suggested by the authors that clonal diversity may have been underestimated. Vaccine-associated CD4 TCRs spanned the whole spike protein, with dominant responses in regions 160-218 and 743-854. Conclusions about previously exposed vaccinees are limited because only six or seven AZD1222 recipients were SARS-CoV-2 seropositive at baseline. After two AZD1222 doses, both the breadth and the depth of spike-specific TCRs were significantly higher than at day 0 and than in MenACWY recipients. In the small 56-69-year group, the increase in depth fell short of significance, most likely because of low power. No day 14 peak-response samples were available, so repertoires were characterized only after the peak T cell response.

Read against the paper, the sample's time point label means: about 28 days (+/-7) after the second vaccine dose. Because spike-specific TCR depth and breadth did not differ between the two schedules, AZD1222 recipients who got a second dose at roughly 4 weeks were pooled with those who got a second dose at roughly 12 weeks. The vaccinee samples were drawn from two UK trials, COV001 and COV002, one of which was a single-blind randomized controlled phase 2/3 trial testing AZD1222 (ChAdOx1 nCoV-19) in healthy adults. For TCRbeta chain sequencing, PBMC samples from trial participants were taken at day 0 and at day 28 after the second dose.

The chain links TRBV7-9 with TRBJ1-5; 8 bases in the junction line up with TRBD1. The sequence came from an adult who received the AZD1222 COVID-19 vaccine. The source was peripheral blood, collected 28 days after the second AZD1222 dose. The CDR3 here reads CASSMSGQGPNQPQHF. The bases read TGTGCCAGCAGCATGTCCGGACAGGGCCCGAATCAGCCCCAGCATTTT.